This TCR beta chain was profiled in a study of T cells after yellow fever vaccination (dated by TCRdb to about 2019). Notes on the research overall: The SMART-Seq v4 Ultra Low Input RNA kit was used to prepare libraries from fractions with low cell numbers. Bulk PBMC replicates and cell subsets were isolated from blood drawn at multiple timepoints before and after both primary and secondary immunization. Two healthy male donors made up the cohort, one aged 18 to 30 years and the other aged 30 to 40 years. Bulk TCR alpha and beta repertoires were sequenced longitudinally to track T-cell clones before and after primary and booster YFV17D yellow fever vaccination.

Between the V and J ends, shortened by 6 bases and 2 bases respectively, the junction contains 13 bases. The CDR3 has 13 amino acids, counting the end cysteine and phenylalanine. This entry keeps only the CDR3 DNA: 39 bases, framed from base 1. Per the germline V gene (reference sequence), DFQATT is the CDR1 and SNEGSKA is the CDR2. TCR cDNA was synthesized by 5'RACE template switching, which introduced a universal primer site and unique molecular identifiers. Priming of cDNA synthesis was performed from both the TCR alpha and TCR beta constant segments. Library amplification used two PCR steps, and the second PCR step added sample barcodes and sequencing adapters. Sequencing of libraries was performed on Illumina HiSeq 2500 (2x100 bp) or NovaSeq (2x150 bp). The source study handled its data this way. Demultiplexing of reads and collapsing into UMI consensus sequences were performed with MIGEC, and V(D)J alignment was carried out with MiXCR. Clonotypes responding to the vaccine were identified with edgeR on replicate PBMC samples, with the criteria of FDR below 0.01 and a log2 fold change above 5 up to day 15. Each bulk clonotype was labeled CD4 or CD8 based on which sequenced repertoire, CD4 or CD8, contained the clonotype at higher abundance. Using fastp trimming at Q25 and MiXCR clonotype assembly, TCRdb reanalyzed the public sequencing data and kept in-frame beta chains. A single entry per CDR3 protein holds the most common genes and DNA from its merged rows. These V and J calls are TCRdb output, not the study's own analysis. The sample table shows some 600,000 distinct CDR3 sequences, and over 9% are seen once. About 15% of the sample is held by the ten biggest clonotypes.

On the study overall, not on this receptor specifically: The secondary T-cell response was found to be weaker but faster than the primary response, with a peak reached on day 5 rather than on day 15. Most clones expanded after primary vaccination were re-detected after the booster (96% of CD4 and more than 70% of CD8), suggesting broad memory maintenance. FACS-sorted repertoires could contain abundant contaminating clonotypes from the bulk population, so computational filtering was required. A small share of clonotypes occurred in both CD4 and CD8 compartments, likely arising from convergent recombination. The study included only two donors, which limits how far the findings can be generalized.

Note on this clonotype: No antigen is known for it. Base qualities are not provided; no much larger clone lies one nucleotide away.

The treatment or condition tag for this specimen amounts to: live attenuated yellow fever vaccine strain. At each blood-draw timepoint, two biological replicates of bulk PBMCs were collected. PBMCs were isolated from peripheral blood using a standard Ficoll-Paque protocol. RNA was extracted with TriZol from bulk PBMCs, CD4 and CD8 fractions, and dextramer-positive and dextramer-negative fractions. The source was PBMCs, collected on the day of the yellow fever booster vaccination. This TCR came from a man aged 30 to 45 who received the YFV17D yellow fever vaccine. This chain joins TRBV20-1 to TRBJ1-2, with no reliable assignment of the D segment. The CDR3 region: CSAETGSNYGYTF. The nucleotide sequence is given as TGCAGTGCCGAAACCGGGTCCAACTATGGCTACACCTTC.